Presented here are 25 T cell receptor beta chains from one specimen sequenced in a study of blood T cell repertoires in COVID-19. TCRdb keeps only in-frame clones here, not all; method: immunoSEQ multiplex PCR. The repertoire includes fewer than 650,000 clones, about 89% of them detected once, and about 8% sits in the top ten. Sequencing was done on a sample of peripheral blood. These receptors were obtained from a woman in her forties or fifties with COVID-19, enrolled during active disease.

The CDR3 coding sequence is TGTGCCAGCAACCCCCCCGGGACAATGAACACTGAAGCTTTCTTT. Amino acid sequence: CASNPPGTMNTEAFF. The rearrangement links TRBV6-6 to TRBJ1-1, with D tentatively TRBD1 (6 bases). V was shortened by 7 bases and J by 0 bases, with 15 bases between the two germline ends. Germline CDR1 reads MNHNY; CDR2 reads SVGAGI (reference sequence). This CDR3 region has 15 residues.

The chain employs TRBV10-3 and TRBJ1-1; weak D call: TRBD1 (6 bases). Trimming shortened V by 2 bases and J by 0 bases, and 13 bases separated the two germline ends. The CDR3 sequence is 16 residues long. Looked up from germline, CDR1 is ENHRY and CDR2 is SYGVKD. The CDR3 is CAISERGGEVNTEAFF. In DNA, the CDR3 is TGTGCCATCAGTGAGAGGGGGGGGGAGGTGAACACTGAAGCTTTCTTT.

V and J are TRBV27 and TRBJ1-1, with TRBD1 matching 12 bases. The germline gives CDR1 MNHEY, CDR2 SMNVEV (reference sequence). Unmatched junction bases numbered 8, after V lost 2 bases and J lost 7 bases. This CDR3 contains 16 residues. CDR3 sequence reads: CASSLDFGTGGGEAFF. As DNA, the CDR3 is TGTGCCAGCAGTTTAGATTTCGGGACAGGGGGCGGTGAAGCTTTCTTT.

This sequence joins TRBV5-6 and TRBJ1-1; 8 nucleotides match TRBD1. V was clipped by 4 bases and J by 0 bases; unmatched bases: 8. There are 16 residues in the CDR3. Germline lookup yields CDR1 SGHDT and CDR2 YYEEEE. CDR3 protein: CASSTDRGYLNTEAFF. The CDR3 coding sequence is TGTGCCAGCAGCACCGACAGGGGATACCTGAACACTGAAGCTTTCTTT.

V is TRBV11-1 and J is TRBJ2-3, with a tentative D call TRBD2 (6 bases). V lost 4 bases and J lost 1, with 12 bases in between. The CDR3 contains 15 residues. The germline gives CDR1 SGHAT, CDR2 FQDESV (reference sequence). The CDR3 protein is CASSSYRRGTDTQYF. CDR3 nucleotide sequence: TGTGCCAGCAGCTCTTACAGGAGGGGCACAGATACGCAGTATTTT. Full variable domain (remainder filled in from reference TRBV11-1 and TRBJ2-3): EAEVAQSPRYKITEKSQAVAFWCDPISGHATLYWYRQILGQGPELLVQFQDESVVDDSQLPKDRFSAERLKGVDSTLKIQPAELGDSAMYLCASSSYRRGTDTQYFGPGTRLTVL.

This chain links TRBV24-1 with TRBJ2-3; D may be TRBD1 (5 bases). CDR1 and CDR2 (germline): KGHDR, SFDVKD. This CDR3 is 13 amino acids long. The V end lost 4 bases, the J end lost 6 bases, and 10 bases lay between the germline ends. The CDR3 DNA is TGTGCCACCAGTGACGCAGGGTCGGATACGCAGTATTTT. It is translated as CATSDAGSDTQYF.

V gene TRBV25-1 combines with J gene TRBJ1-2; D possibly corresponds to TRBD1 (5 bases). Trimming shortened V by 6 bases and J by 9 bases, and 11 bases separated the two germline ends. Germline assignment: CDR1 MGHDK and CDR2 SYGVNS. CDR3 size: 11 residues. The CDR3 sequence: CASSAGMRYTF. CDR3 DNA: TGTGCCAGCAGCGCAGGGATGCGCTACACCTTC.

The chain is built from TRBV12-3 or TRBV12-4 and TRBJ2-1; D possibly corresponds to TRBD2 (6 bases). The CDR3 length is 12 residues. The ends were cut back, 3 bases at V and 8 bases at J, with 8 bases in the middle. CDR3 coding DNA: TGTGCCAGCAGTTTCAGGGAGGATGAGCAGTTCTTC. Residues: CASSFREDEQFF.

The chain links TRBV7-9 to TRBJ2-1; D unresolved. CDR3 size: 14 residues. The germline CDR1 and CDR2 sequences are SEHNR and FQNEAQ (reference sequence). V shed 3 bases and J shed 7 bases, with 13 bases lying between them. CDR3 in amino acids: CASSFSSPGNEQFF. As DNA, the CDR3 is TGTGCCAGCAGCTTTTCGTCCCCCGGGAATGAGCAGTTCTTC.

The chain recombines TRBV3-1 (or the pseudogene TRBV3-2) with TRBJ1-1; D remains ambiguous. Trimming took off 8 bases at V and 3 bases at J, with 16 bases between the two ends. The CDR3 length is 14 residues. Germline V CDR1 and CDR2: LGHDT, YNNKEL (reference sequence). In DNA form, the CDR3 reads TGTGCCAGCGGCAGAGGGCCGTATCACACTGAAGCTTTCTTT. This encodes CASGRGPYHTEAFF.

The count of this clone is one. This chain uses TRBV5-8 with TRBJ2-2; weak D call: TRBD1 (7 bases). The CDR3 extends over 19 amino acids. Trimming cost V 4 bases and J 4 bases, with 26 bases left between them. Germline values: CDR1 SGHTS, CDR2 YDEGEE. CDR3 nucleotides: TGTGCCAGCAGCCGCCATAAAGGACCTCCCCAGGGGGGCACCGGGGAGCTGTTTTTT. This gives the protein CASSRHKGPPQGGTGELFF.

V usage is TRBV28 and J usage is TRBJ2-7, with D perhaps TRBD2 (6 bases). Trimming removed 9 bases from V and 4 bases from J, with 19 bases in between. CDR1 MDHEN and CDR2 SYDVKM come from the germline V gene. The CDR3 has 14 amino acids. The CDR3 reads CASSGAHGAYEQYF. CDR3 DNA: TGTGCCAGTTCGGGAGCCCACGGGGCATACGAGCAGTACTTC.

The chain joins TRBV6-4 to TRBJ2-1, with D possibly matching TRBD2 (7 bases). Per germline, CDR1 MRHNA and CDR2 SNTAGT. The V end was cut by 3 bases, the J end by 4 bases, with 13 bases between. The CDR3 is 15 amino acids. CDR3 residues: CASSEAGGLYNEQFF. As DNA, the CDR3 is TGTGCCAGCAGTGAAGCCGGGGGGCTGTACAATGAGCAGTTCTTC.

The rearrangement joins TRBV20-1 to TRBJ1-5; 7 bases are a match to TRBD1. The junction had 4 bases not matched to a gene; V was cut back by 3 bases and J by 5 bases. The V gene's germline CDR1 is DFQATT and CDR2 SNEGSKA (reference sequence). CDR3 length equals 13 residues. The CDR3 region has the DNA TGCAGTGCTAGTCCGGGACAGCATCAGCCCCAGCATTTT. It yields the protein CSASPGQHQPQHF.

The V call is TRBV3-1 (or the pseudogene TRBV3-2), the J call TRBJ2-5; no reliable D call. V was clipped by 8 bases and J by 5 bases, with 6 bases between them. There are 10 residues in the CDR3. Germline CDR1 and CDR2: LGHDT and YNNKEL (reference sequence). CDR3 sequence reads: CASARETQYF. The CDR3 DNA reads as TGTGCCAGCGCGCGGGAGACCCAGTACTTC.

This rearrangement joins TRBV2 to TRBJ1-3, with D possibly TRBD1 on 5 matching bases. The CDR3 totals 16 residues. V dropped 7 bases and J dropped 0 bases, with 16 bases sitting between them. Germline V gene lookup returns CDR1 SNHLY and CDR2 FYNNEI. The CDR3 DNA follows: TGTGCCAGCACTTACGTCGACAGAAGCTCTGGAAACACCATATATTTT. It specifies CASTYVDRSSGNTIYF.

V gene TRBV10-1 combines with J gene TRBJ2-3; D is unresolved. This CDR3 spans 14 amino acids. CDR1 and CDR2 (germline): WNHNN, SYGVQD (reference sequence). The germline V and J ends were trimmed by 8 bases and 2 bases, with 14 bases remaining between them. CDR3 in DNA: TGCGCCAGCTCCCAGGCCTTGTTCACAGATACGCAGTATTTT. Translated, it gives CASSQALFTDTQYF.

The rearrangement joins TRBV30 to TRBJ1-2, with no clear D. The length of the CDR3 is 13 residues. From germline, CDR1 is GTSNPN and CDR2 SVGIG (reference sequence). The V end was cut by 1 base, the J end by 4 bases, with 10 bases between. The CDR3 DNA follows: TGTGCCTGGAGTGGAACAGACCTCTATGGCTACACCTTC. Amino acids: CAWSGTDLYGYTF.

In this sample, this clone turned up once. This chain's CDR3 is CATRFGGGAGVADTQYF. For the CDR3, the DNA is TGTGCCACCCGATTCGGCGGGGGGGCCGGGGTAGCAGATACGCAGTATTTT. This sequence joins TRBV28 and TRBJ2-3; 9 bases map to TRBD2. The J segment lost 4 bases and the V segment lost 10 bases, leaving 18 bases of the junction unmatched. Germline V gives CDR1 MDHEN, CDR2 SYDVKM. The CDR3 totals 17 residues.

The V and J genes are TRBV9 and TRBJ2-7; D might be TRBD1 (6 bases). This CDR3 contains 15 residues. The germline CDR1 and CDR2 sequences are SGDLS and YYNGEE. Trimming shortened V by 3 bases and J by 0 bases, and 13 bases separated the two germline ends. CDR3 nucleotide sequence: TGTGCCAGCAGCGCTGGAGGACAGCTCTCCTACGAGCAGTACTTC. Translated, it gives CASSAGGQLSYEQYF. Drawing the rest from reference TRBV9 and TRBJ2-7, the complete variable domain is DSGVTQTPKHLITATGQRVTLRCSPRSGDLSVYWYQQSLDQGLQFLIQYYNGEERAKGNILERFSAQQFPDLHSELNLSSLELGDSALYFCASSAGGQLSYEQYFGPGTRLTVT.

The rearrangement links TRBV27 to TRBJ2-6, with D possibly matching TRBD1 (5 bases). The length of the CDR3 is 15 residues. The germline CDR1 and CDR2 sequences are MNHEY and SMNVEV (reference sequence). The V end was cut by 5 bases, the J end by 0 bases, with 8 bases between. DNA of the CDR3: TGTGCCAGCAGTCCCGACAGCTCTGGGGCCAACGTCCTGACTTTC. This gives the protein CASSPDSSGANVLTF.

V and J are TRBV19 and TRBJ1-2, with D perhaps matching TRBD1 (5 bases). Germline CDR1 LNHDA, CDR2 SQIVND (reference sequence). The CDR3 has 13 amino acids. The V end lost 3 bases, the J end lost 4 bases, and 9 bases lay between the germline ends. The CDR3 nucleotides read TGTGCCAGTAGTATCGGACAAGGCTATGGCTACACCTTC. Protein product: CASSIGQGYGYTF. The full variable domain, its missing parts supplied by reference TRBV19 and TRBJ1-2, is DGGITQSPKYLFRKEGQNVTLSCEQNLNHDAMYWYRQDPGQGLRLIYYSQIVNDFQKGDIAEGYSVSREKKESFPLTVTSAQKNPTAFYLCASSIGQGYGYTFGSGTRLTVV.

This clone was observed many times. The rearrangement links TRBV5-1 to TRBJ1-5; tentative D call: TRBD1 (5 bases). The CDR3 has 13 amino acids. Germline-derived CDR1 and CDR2 are SGHRS and YFSETQ. Trimming removed 2 bases at V and 5 bases at J, with 8 bases between. The CDR3 sequence: CASSFDSYQPQHF. CDR3 coding DNA: TGCGCCAGCAGCTTTGACAGTTATCAGCCCCAGCATTTT.

This chain joins TRBV7-9 and TRBJ1-3, with D possibly TRBD1 on 6 matching bases. The length of the CDR3 is 12 residues. Germline CDR1 reads SEHNR; CDR2 reads FQNEAQ (reference sequence). The V end was cut by 7 bases, the J end by 2 bases, with 6 bases between. The CDR3 protein is CASKGAGNTIYF. CDR3 sequence (DNA): TGTGCCAGCAAGGGGGCTGGAAACACCATATATTTT. The full variable domain, in which reference TRBV7-9 and TRBJ1-3 provide the parts outside the CDR3, is DTGVSQNPRHKITKRGQNVTFRCDPISEHNRLYWYRQTLGQGPEFLTYFQNEAQLEKSRLLSDRFSAERPKGSFSTLEIQRTEQGDSAMYLCASKGAGNTIYFGEGSWLTVV.

The V gene is TRBV19, the J gene TRBJ1-4; the match to TRBD1 covers 7 bases. The CDR3 has 15 amino acids. Germline V CDR1 and CDR2: LNHDA, SQIVND (reference sequence). Trimming removed 7 bases from V and 5 bases from J; junction bases left unmatched: 10. The CDR3 DNA follows: TGTGCCAGTATGGGGGCGGACAGGCTGAATGAAAAACTGTTTTTT. Its protein is CASMGADRLNEKLFF. Based on the CDR3 plus reference TRBV19 and TRBJ1-4, the full variable domain is DGGITQSPKYLFRKEGQNVTLSCEQNLNHDAMYWYRQDPGQGLRLIYYSQIVNDFQKGDIAEGYSVSREKKESFPLTVTSAQKNPTAFYLCASMGADRLNEKLFFGSGTQLSVL.